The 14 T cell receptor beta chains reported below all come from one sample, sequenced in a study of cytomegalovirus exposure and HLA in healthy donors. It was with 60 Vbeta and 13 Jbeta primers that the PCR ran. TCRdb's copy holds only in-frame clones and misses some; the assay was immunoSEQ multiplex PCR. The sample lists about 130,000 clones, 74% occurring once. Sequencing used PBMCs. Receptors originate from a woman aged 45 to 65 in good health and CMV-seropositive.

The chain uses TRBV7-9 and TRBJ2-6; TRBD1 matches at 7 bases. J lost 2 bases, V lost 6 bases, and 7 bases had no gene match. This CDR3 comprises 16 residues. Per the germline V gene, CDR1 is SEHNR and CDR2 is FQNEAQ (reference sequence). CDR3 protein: CASRPDRVAGANVLTF. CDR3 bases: TGTGCCAGCAGACCTGACAGGGTAGCTGGGGCCAACGTCCTGACTTTC.

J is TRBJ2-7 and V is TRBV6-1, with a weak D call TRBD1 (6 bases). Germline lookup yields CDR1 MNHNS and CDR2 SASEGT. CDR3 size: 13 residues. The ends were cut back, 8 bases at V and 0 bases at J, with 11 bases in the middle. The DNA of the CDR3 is TGTGCCAGCTATGACAGGTTCTCCTACGAGCAGTACTTC. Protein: CASYDRFSYEQYF.

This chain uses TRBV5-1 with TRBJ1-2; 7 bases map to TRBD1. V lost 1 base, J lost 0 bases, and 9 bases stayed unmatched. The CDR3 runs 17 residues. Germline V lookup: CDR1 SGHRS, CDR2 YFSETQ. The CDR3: CASSLTVRGDSNYGYTF. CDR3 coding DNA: TGCGCCAGCAGCTTGACGGTCAGGGGGGATTCTAACTATGGCTACACCTTC.

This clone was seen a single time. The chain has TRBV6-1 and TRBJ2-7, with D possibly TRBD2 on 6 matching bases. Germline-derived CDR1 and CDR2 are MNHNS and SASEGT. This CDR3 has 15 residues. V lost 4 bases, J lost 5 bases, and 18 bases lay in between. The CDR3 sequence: CASSVGGPHIDEQYF. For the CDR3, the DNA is TGTGCCAGCAGTGTCGGGGGACCCCACATCGACGAGCAGTACTTC.

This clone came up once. The CDR3 region has the DNA TGCAGCGTATCGGCCGTACCGAACAGGATTTATGGCTACACCTTC. This sequence encodes CSVSAVPNRIYGYTF. The chain recombines TRBV29-1 with TRBJ1-2; weak D call: TRBD1 (5 bases). The V gene lost 6 bases and the J gene lost 5 bases, with 22 bases spanning the gap. The CDR3 has 15 amino acids. Germline loops: CDR1 SQVTM, CDR2 ANQGSEA.

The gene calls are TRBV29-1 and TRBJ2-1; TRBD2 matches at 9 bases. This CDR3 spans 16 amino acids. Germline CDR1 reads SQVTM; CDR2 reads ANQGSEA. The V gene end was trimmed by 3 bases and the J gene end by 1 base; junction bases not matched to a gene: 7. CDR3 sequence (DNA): TGCAGCGTTGATGGTCTAGCGGGATTTTCCTACAATGAGCAGTTCTTC. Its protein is CSVDGLAGFSYNEQFF.

Here the CDR3 reads CASSPLTDEKLFF. CDR3 nucleotide sequence: TGCGCCAGCAGCCCGTTGACAGATGAAAAACTGTTTTTT. The rearrangement joins TRBV5-1 to TRBJ1-4; perhaps TRBD1 as D (5 bases). The CDR3 has 13 residues. Per germline, CDR1 SGHRS and CDR2 YFSETQ. Trimming removed 4 bases from V and 6 bases from J, with 10 bases in between. The whole variable domain, remainder taken from reference TRBV5-1 and TRBJ1-4, is KAGVTQTPRYLIKTRGQQVTLSCSPISGHRSVSWYQQTPGQGLQFLFEYFSETQRNKGNFPGRFSGRQFSNSRSEMNVSTLELGDSALYLCASSPLTDEKLFFGSGTQLSVL.

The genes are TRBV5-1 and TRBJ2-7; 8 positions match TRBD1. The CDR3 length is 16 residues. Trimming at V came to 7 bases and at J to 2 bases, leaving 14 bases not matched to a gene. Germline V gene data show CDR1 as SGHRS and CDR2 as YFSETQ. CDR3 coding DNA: TGCGCCAGCTGTGTTTCGACAACGGGACAGGCCTACGAGCAGTACTTC. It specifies CASCVSTTGQAYEQYF.

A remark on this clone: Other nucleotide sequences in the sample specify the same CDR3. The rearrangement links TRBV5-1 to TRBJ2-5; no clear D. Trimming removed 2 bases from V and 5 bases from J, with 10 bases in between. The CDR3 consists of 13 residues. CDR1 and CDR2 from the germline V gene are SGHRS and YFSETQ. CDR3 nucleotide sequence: TGCGCCAGCAGCTTTAACCCCAGGGAGACCCAGTACTTC. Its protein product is CASSFNPRETQYF.

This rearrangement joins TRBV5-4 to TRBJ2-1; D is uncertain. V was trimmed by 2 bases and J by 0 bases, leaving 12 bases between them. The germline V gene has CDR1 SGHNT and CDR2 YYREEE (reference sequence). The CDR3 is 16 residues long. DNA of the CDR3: TGTGCCAGCAGCTTCGGTGGAACTAACTCCTACAATGAGCAGTTCTTC. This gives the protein CASSFGGTNSYNEQFF.

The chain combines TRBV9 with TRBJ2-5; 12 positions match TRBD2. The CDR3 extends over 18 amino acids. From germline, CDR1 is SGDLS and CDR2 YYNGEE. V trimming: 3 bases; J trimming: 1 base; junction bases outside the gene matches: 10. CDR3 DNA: TGTGCCAGCAGCGCATCTATTGGGACTAGCGGGCCCCAAGAGACCCAGTACTTC. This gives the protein CASSASIGTSGPQETQYF.

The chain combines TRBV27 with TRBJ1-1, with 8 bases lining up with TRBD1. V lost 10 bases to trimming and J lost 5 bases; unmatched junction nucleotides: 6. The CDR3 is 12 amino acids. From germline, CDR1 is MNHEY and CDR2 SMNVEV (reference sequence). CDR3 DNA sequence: TGTGCCACTTGGACAGGGACGACTGAAGCTTTCTTT. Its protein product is CATWTGTTEAFF.

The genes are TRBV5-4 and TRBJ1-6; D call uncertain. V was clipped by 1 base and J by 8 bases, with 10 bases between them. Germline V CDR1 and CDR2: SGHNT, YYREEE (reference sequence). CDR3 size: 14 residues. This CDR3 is CASSLRVIDSPLHF. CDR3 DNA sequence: TGTGCCAGCAGCTTGCGGGTAATAGATTCACCCCTCCACTTT. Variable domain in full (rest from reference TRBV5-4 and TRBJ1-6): ETGVTQSPTHLIKTRGQQVTLRCSSQSGHNTVSWYQQALGQGPQFIFQYYREEENGRGNFPPRFSGLQFPNYSSELNVNALELDDSALYLCASSLRVIDSPLHFGNGTRLTVT.

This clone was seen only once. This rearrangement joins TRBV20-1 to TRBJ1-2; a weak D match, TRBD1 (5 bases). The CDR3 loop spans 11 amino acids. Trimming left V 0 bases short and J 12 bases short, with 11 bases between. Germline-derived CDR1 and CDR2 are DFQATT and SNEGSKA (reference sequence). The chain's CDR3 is CSARESGRNTF. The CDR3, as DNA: TGCAGTGCTAGAGAGTCAGGGAGGAACACCTTC.